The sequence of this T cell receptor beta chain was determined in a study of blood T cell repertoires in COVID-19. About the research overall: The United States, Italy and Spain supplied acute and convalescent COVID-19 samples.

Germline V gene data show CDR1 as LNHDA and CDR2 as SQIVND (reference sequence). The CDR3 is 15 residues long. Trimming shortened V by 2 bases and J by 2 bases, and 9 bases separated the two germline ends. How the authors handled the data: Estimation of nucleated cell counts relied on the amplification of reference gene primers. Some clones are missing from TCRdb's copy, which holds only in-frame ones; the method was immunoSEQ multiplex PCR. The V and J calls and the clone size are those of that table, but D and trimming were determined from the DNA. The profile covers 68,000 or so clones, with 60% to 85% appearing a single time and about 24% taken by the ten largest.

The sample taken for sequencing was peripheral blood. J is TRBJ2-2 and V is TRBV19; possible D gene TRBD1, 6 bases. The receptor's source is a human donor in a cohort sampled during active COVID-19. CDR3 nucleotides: TGTGCCAGTAGTATAAGGGGACACAACACCGGGGAGCTGTTTTTT. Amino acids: CASSIRGHNTGELFF.